Sequencing of this T cell receptor (beta chain) was carried out in a study of cytomegalovirus exposure and HLA in healthy donors. Findings of the study overall: Cytomegalovirus-associated TCR beta chains were listed, numbering roughly 150.

As regards this clone: Antigen specificity is unknown.

13 Jbeta primers and 60 Vbeta primers were used for the PCR. TCRdb's copy holds only in-frame clones and misses some; the assay was immunoSEQ multiplex PCR. The table has 120,000 to 150,000 clones, 75% to 80% seen once. The TCR sequence derives from a woman younger than 45 in good health and CMV-seronegative. Sequencing was carried out using PBMCs.

CDR3 residues: CASSTRQGAYGYTF. DNA for the CDR3: TGTGCCAGCAGCACACGACAGGGGGCCTATGGCTACACCTTC. This chain joins TRBV13 and TRBJ1-2, with 10 bases fitting TRBD1. V was clipped by 5 bases and J by 4 bases; unmatched bases: 4. Per the germline V gene, CDR1 is PRHDT and CDR2 is FYEKMQ (reference sequence). This CDR3 comprises 14 residues.